The 24 T cell receptor beta chains reported below all come from one sample, sequenced in a study of blood T cell repertoires in COVID-19. Data came from immunoSEQ multiplex PCR; TCRdb stores just in-frame clones and leaves some out. The data hold tens of thousands of clones, with 75% to 90% observed a single time. Input material: peripheral blood. These receptors came from a human donor in a cohort sampled during active COVID-19.

The CDR3 sequence: CASSFGTGNQPQHF. The CDR3 DNA follows: TGTGCCAGCAGTTTCGGGACAGGGAATCAGCCCCAGCATTTT. The chain recombines TRBV28 with TRBJ1-5; 9 bases align to TRBD1. Per germline, CDR1 MDHEN and CDR2 SYDVKM. V trimming: 3 bases; J trimming: 4 bases; junction bases outside the gene matches: 1. CDR3 length: 14 amino acids.

This clone was seen a single time. V gene TRBV13 combines with J gene TRBJ2-3; TRBD1 aligns across 9 bases. V gave up 5 bases and J gave up 4 bases; unmatched junction bases: 4. The germline gives CDR1 PRHDT, CDR2 FYEKMQ (reference sequence). The CDR3 extends over 14 amino acids. As DNA, the CDR3 is TGTGCCAGCAGCATCCGACAGGGGGCAGATACGCAGTATTTT. Its translation: CASSIRQGADTQYF.

The chain joins TRBV7-9 to TRBJ1-6, with 7 bases identical to TRBD1. CDR1 SEHNR and CDR2 FQNEAQ come from the germline V gene (reference sequence). This CDR3 region has 14 residues. V gave up 5 bases and J gave up 8 bases; unmatched junction bases: 6. CDR3 in amino acids: CASSRDREDSPLHF. CDR3 nucleotide sequence: TGTGCCAGCAGCCGAGACAGGGAGGATTCACCCCTCCACTTT.

V is TRBV27 and J is TRBJ2-7, with D possibly being TRBD1 (5 bases). V was trimmed by 5 bases and J by 4 bases, leaving 12 bases between them. CDR3 length: 13 residues. Per germline, CDR1 MNHEY and CDR2 SMNVEV (reference sequence). CDR3 residues: CASSRQTLYEQYF. CDR3 coding DNA: TGTGCCAGCAGTCGACAGACTCTATACGAGCAGTACTTC.

This chain links TRBV28 with TRBJ1-5, with D tentatively TRBD1 (6 bases). The CDR3 sequence is 13 residues long. Per germline, CDR1 MDHEN and CDR2 SYDVKM. Trimming cost V 8 bases and J 5 bases, with 13 bases left between them. The CDR3 protein is CASGLQGDQPQHF. The CDR3 region has the DNA TGTGCCAGCGGGTTACAGGGAGATCAGCCCCAGCATTTT.

This chain connects TRBV5-5 to TRBJ1-2; 8 bases line up with TRBD1. The CDR3 is 16 amino acids. CDR1 and CDR2 from the germline V gene are SGHKS and YYEKEE (reference sequence). V was pared by 4 bases and J by 4 bases, with 12 bases of the junction left unmatched. The DNA of the CDR3 is TGTGCCAGCAGCATAAGTGGACAGGGAATTATCTATGGCTACACCTTC. Its protein product is CASSISGQGIIYGYTF.

This chain uses TRBV19 with TRBJ2-3; D possibly corresponds to TRBD1 (6 bases). Germline V gene sequence: CDR1 LNHDA, CDR2 SQIVND (reference sequence). The CDR3 is made up of 14 amino acids. V lost 1 base and J 4 bases, leaving 9 bases between the germline ends. CDR3 in DNA: TGTGCCAGTAGTATAGCCAGGGGTGCAGATACGCAGTATTTT. Translating gives CASSIARGADTQYF.

The chain recombines TRBV15 with TRBJ2-7; 12 bases fit TRBD2. Germline V gene lookup returns CDR1 LNHNV and CDR2 YYDKDF (reference sequence). CDR3 size: 17 residues. V trimming: 0 bases; J trimming: 6 bases; junction bases outside the gene matches: 9. The CDR3 region has the DNA TGTGCCACCAGCAGAGACAGGCAGACTAGCGGGGGCGTCGAGCAGTACTTC. It translates to CATSRDRQTSGGVEQYF.

The V and J genes are TRBV15 and TRBJ1-4, with D uncertain. CDR3 length: 13 residues. Germline V gene sequence: CDR1 LNHNV, CDR2 YYDKDF (reference sequence). V dropped 0 bases and J dropped 8 bases, with 7 bases sitting between them. The CDR3 DNA sequence: TGTGCCACCAGCAGAGATCTCGGGGAAAAACTGTTTTTT. Translated, it gives CATSRDLGEKLFF.

CDR3: CASSYVASGAYEQYF. The CDR3 coding sequence is TGTGCCAGCAGTTACGTGGCTAGCGGGGCCTACGAGCAGTACTTC. The V and J genes are TRBV6-2 or TRBV6-3 and TRBJ2-7, with 9 positions matching TRBD2. Germline CDR1 is MNHEY and CDR2 is SVGEGT. Unmatched junction bases numbered 4, after V lost 2 bases and J lost 2 bases. The CDR3 runs 15 residues.

The rearrangement joins TRBV11-2 to TRBJ2-3; 9 nucleotides agree with TRBD1. V lost 5 bases, J lost 3 bases, and 9 bases stayed unmatched. This CDR3 has 16 amino acids. Germline V CDR1 and CDR2: SGHAT, FQNNGV. CDR3 DNA: TGTGCCAGCAGCCCCCGAGGGGACAGGGCGACAGATACGCAGTATTTT. As protein: CASSPRGDRATDTQYF.

The rearrangement links TRBV2 to TRBJ2-5; 12 bases match TRBD2. Trimming cost V 4 bases and J 3 bases; bases outside gene matches: 6. The CDR3 extends over 16 amino acids. Germline CDR1 is SNHLY and CDR2 is FYNNEI. DNA of the CDR3: TGTGCCAGCAGTGGCCGACTAGCGGGGGCCGAAGAGACCCAGTACTTC. It specifies CASSGRLAGAEETQYF.

This sequence joins TRBV5-1 and TRBJ2-5; no clear D gene. Germline V CDR1 and CDR2: SGHRS, YFSETQ. This CDR3 region has 15 residues. Trimming stripped 0 bases from V and 4 bases from J, with 13 bases between. CDR3 residues: CASSLESVNGETQYF. The CDR3 DNA follows: TGCGCCAGCAGCTTGGAGAGTGTGAATGGAGAGACCCAGTACTTC.

This chain joins TRBV24-1 and TRBJ2-2; no definite D call. Deletions cut 3 bases from V and 2 bases from J, with 12 bases between. The germline V gene has CDR1 KGHDR and CDR2 SFDVKD. The CDR3 contains 16 residues. The CDR3 DNA reads as TGTGCCACCAGTGATCCGACAAGCTTAAACACCGGGGAGCTGTTTTTT. Protein: CATSDPTSLNTGELFF.

The chain combines TRBV7-8 with TRBJ1-1; 7 bases match TRBD1. Germline V gene sequence: CDR1 SGHVS, CDR2 FQNEAQ. The CDR3 extends over 15 amino acids. V shed 1 base, J shed 3 bases, and the junction held 5 bases outside the gene matches. Written as DNA, the CDR3 is TGTGCCAGCAGCTTAGGAGGGGGCCGGGACACTGAAGCTTTCTTT. This sequence encodes CASSLGGGRDTEAFF.

The rearrangement uses TRBV3-1 (or the pseudogene TRBV3-2) and TRBJ2-7, with 9 bases lining up with TRBD1. This CDR3 has 14 residues. V lost 4 bases and J lost 6; bases outside the gene matches: 7. Germline V gene lookup returns CDR1 LGHDT and CDR2 YNNKEL (reference sequence). The CDR3: CASSLPGQGGEQYF. In DNA form, the CDR3 reads TGTGCCAGCAGCCTCCCGGGACAGGGCGGCGAGCAGTACTTC.

The rearrangement uses TRBV27 and TRBJ2-7; D not resolved. Germline assignment: CDR1 MNHEY and CDR2 SMNVEV (reference sequence). The CDR3 extends over 14 amino acids. Deletions cut 1 base from V and 5 bases from J, with 12 bases between. DNA of the CDR3: TGTGCCAGCAGTTTATTTCCGAGAGGAAACGAGCAGTACTTC. Translated: CASSLFPRGNEQYF.

This chain joins TRBV19 and TRBJ1-2, with 7 bases identical to TRBD1. Germline values: CDR1 LNHDA, CDR2 SQIVND (reference sequence). V dropped 5 bases and J dropped 2; count of bases not matched to a gene: 5. The CDR3 spans 14 residues. For the CDR3, the DNA is TGTGCCAGTAGTCCACAGGGGCAGAACTATGGCTACACCTTC. It yields the protein CASSPQGQNYGYTF.

The V gene is TRBV5-1, the J gene TRBJ1-1; the D gene is possibly TRBD1 (6 bases). The CDR3 totals 16 residues. Germline lookup yields CDR1 SGHRS and CDR2 YFSETQ. Trimming cost V 0 bases and J 0 bases, with 12 bases left between them. CDR3 in amino acids: CASSLGGTLMNTEAFF. CDR3 DNA sequence: TGCGCCAGCAGCTTGGGGGGGACATTGATGAACACTGAAGCTTTCTTT. Together with reference TRBV5-1 and TRBJ1-1, the CDR3 gives the full variable domain: KAGVTQTPRYLIKTRGQQVTLSCSPISGHRSVSWYQQTPGQGLQFLFEYFSETQRNKGNFPGRFSGRQFSNSRSEMNVSTLELGDSALYLCASSLGGTLMNTEAFFGQGTRLTVV.

The rearrangement uses TRBV11-2 and TRBJ2-7; 8 bases map to TRBD1. The ends lost 4 bases at V and 0 bases at J; junction bases unmatched: 5. CDR1 and CDR2 from the germline V gene are SGHAT and FQNNGV. The CDR3 extends over 15 amino acids. CDR3 sequence reads: CASSYYRGSSYEQYF. The CDR3 DNA follows: TGTGCCAGCAGCTATTACAGGGGGTCCTCCTACGAGCAGTACTTC.

The chain has TRBV19 and TRBJ1-2; unclear D gene. The V gene lost 6 bases and the J gene lost 2 bases, with 13 bases spanning the gap. The CDR3 covers 14 residues. CDR1 LNHDA and CDR2 SQIVND come from the germline V gene (reference sequence). The CDR3 region is CASRDSGKNYGYTF. The CDR3 DNA reads as TGTGCCAGTAGAGACTCCGGGAAGAACTATGGCTACACCTTC. The full variable domain, rest sourced from reference TRBV19 and TRBJ1-2, is DGGITQSPKYLFRKEGQNVTLSCEQNLNHDAMYWYRQDPGQGLRLIYYSQIVNDFQKGDIAEGYSVSREKKESFPLTVTSAQKNPTAFYLCASRDSGKNYGYTFGSGTRLTVV.

The genes are TRBV30 and TRBJ2-4, with a weak D call TRBD1 (5 bases). This CDR3 spans 13 amino acids. Per the germline V gene, CDR1 is GTSNPN and CDR2 is SVGIG (reference sequence). The V end lost 0 bases, the J end lost 7 bases, and 10 bases lay between the germline ends. The CDR3: CAWSVQASNIQYF. CDR3 DNA: TGTGCCTGGAGTGTACAGGCTAGTAACATTCAGTACTTC. The whole variable domain, filled in from reference TRBV30 and TRBJ2-4, reads SQTIHQWPATLVQPVGSPLSLECTVEGTSNPNLYWYRQAAGRGLQLLFYSVGIGQISSEVPQNLSASRPQDRQFILSSKKLLLSDSGFYLCAWSVQASNIQYFGAGTRLSVL.

The chain couples TRBV7-2 to TRBJ2-5, with a weak D call TRBD1 (5 bases). This CDR3 region has 14 residues. Germline-derived CDR1 and CDR2 are SGHTA and FQGNSA. Trimming removed 4 bases at V and 4 bases at J, with 13 bases between. Here the CDR3 DNA reads TGTGCCAGCAGCTGGTGGGGCAGAAGAGAGACCCAGTACTTC. Protein sequence: CASSWWGRRETQYF.

The chain carries TRBV3-1 (or the pseudogene TRBV3-2) and TRBJ2-1, with 7 bases aligning to TRBD2. V was pared by 6 bases and J by 6 bases, with 5 bases of the junction left unmatched. Per the germline V gene, CDR1 is LGHDT and CDR2 is YNNKEL (reference sequence). CDR3 length: 13 amino acids. CDR3 in DNA: TGTGCCAGCAGTCCAGGACTAGTCAATGAGCAGTTCTTC. Translating gives CASSPGLVNEQFF.